This entry features one TCR beta chain sequence. This clone has just one count. This receptor's antigen is unknown. It has no much larger one-base neighbor in the sample; base qualities were not kept. Taken from the germline V gene (reference sequence), the CDR1 and CDR2 loops are MNHEY and SMNVEV. Deletion took 3 bases off V and 1 base off J, with a span of 10 bases between the germline ends. The CDR3 spans 15 residues, from the cysteine through the phenylalanine. Of all the DNA, just the CDR3 is kept, 45 bases in frame from base 1. The protocol used for the library was the immunoSEQ multiplex PCR assay. The multiplex PCR relied on a mix of 60 forward primers for TCR Vbeta segments and 13 reverse primers for TCR Jbeta segments. A multiplex PCR assay on genomic DNA amplified the CDR3 region of rearranged TCR beta genes. The Illumina HiSeq System was used to sequence the amplified TCR beta libraries as 87-base-pair reads. The study's processing was this. A later analysis counted 65 million to 90 million unique TCR beta chains across the 666 repertoires, and around 12 million of these chains were shared by at least two donors. To remove PCR and sequencing errors, raw reads were error-corrected and collapsed into unique sequences using a nearest-neighbor algorithm that merged closely related sequences. Alignment of CDR3 sequences to IMGT reference sequences was used to assign V, D and J gene segments. For a sequence to be retained, at least a six-nucleotide match to both a V gene segment and a J gene segment was required. Rearrangements were classified as productive when the CDR3 lacked stop codons and remained in frame with V and J, and all other rearrangements were classified as non-productive. CDR3 was defined according to IMGT convention as the region running from the second conserved V-encoded cysteine to the conserved J-encoded phenylalanine. The earlier analysis of roughly 590 of the donors excluded any sequence lacking an unambiguous match to a single V gene segment. In an earlier analysis of approximately 610 of the donors, V segments were called functional above 56.7% productive rearrangements and were called segregating when the between-donor standard deviation exceeded 5%. A statistical classification framework was built for diagnosing cytomegalovirus status from the catalog of TCR beta chain sequences. In a later analysis, V and J genes were assigned by comparing TCR nucleotide sequences against IMGT/GENE-DB human TR gene sequences. A later analysis assigned CDR3 sequences and most-parsimonious VDJ recombination scenarios with the TCRdist pipeline. In a later analysis, each TCR beta chain was defined by its CDR3 amino acid sequence together with its V-gene family, and reads lacking a unique V-gene family were excluded. To address suspected cross-contamination and a sequencing artifact, a later analysis removed roughly 580 highly shared, low-generation-probability nucleotide sequences. In a later analysis, a clonal expansion index for each public chain was calculated from normalized within-repertoire ranks of inferred template counts. Generation probabilities in a later analysis came from a VDJ recombination model fitted to out-of-frame rearrangements, and those results were checked against IGoR. In a later analysis, hypergeometric tests were used to score TCR-TCR, TCR-HLA and TCR-CMV co-occurrence, with a repertoire-size bias correction applied to TCR pairs. To estimate false discovery rates, a later analysis permuted the HLA or CMV assignments 20 times. In a later analysis, co-occurring TCRs were grouped using DBSCAN, with TCRdist sequence similarity added in when clustering inside HLA-allele-positive subsets. Repertoires with fewer than 30,000 or more than 120,000 public chains, plus five repertoires with anomalous nucleotide sharing, were excluded from co-occurrence clustering. The clones in this table, taken by TCRdb from immuneACCESS, are in-frame only. Not every clone is retained; where verified, under half of the shortfall comes from an unresolved V gene, and the cause of the rest is unknown. V, J and clone size derive from that table, while D and trimming were established from the DNA sequence. Present in this sample are about 110,000 clones, 65% to 75% of which were seen just once. About 4.9% of the sample is taken by the ten largest.

This entry is derived from a study of cytomegalovirus exposure and HLA in healthy donors (dated 2017 in TCRdb). About the full investigation: An earlier analysis of 587 of the donors reported approximately 300 Gb of sequence data and about 100 million unique TCR beta sequences from 150 million to 200 million T cells. Donor age, sex, ethnicity and CMV serostatus were compiled together with the repertoire data. In a later analysis, previously published TCR beta repertoires from 500 to 750 donors were re-analyzed and high-resolution HLA genotyping was added so that TCR occurrence patterns could be studied. The number of donors typed differed by locus, with about 629-630 for A, B, C, DRB1 and DQB1, roughly 520 for DQA1, nearly 610 for DPA1, and some 440 for DPB1. Along with the approximately 700-subject first cohort, a separate validation cohort of roughly 110 different subjects was used. Approximately 310 gigabases of sequencing data and approximately 84 million unique TCR sequences were included in an early release covering roughly 600 HLA-typed donors. The T cell repertoires of around 670 subjects were profiled by immunosequencing and related to cytomegalovirus serostatus. A later genetic analysis took genome-wide SNP genotypes for about three fifths of the roughly 670 donors and used that subset as a discovery cohort. HLA typing included class I and class II loci at four-digit resolution. All discovery cohort repertoires had been generated using a single sequencing platform. To decide whether each TCR beta V gene segment behaved as functional or pseudogenic, an earlier analysis of some 580 of the donors relied on high-throughput TCR beta sequencing. The study aimed to test whether signatures of past pathogen exposure could be identified by cataloging public T cell receptors. Across about 370 genotyped donors of the cohort, an average of 235,054 unique TCR beta nucleotide sequences per donor were sequenced, and around 19% of those sequences were non-productive. Of the 398 genotyped donors, roughly 80% fell in the genetic ancestry cluster associated with self-reported Caucasian donors. In the later analysis, no new phenotypic data were used to find candidate immune exposures; instead, reliance was placed on TCR beta sequences and their occurrence across donors. To predict cytomegalovirus infection status, the study combined high-throughput TCR immunosequencing, statistical association of individual TCRs with disease status, and machine learning. Roughly 5 DR-DQ haplotypes were handled as single units for association and clustering, since linkage in the cohort was strong.

What the authors observed across the whole study: While some public TCRs were present in many individuals, most TCR sequences turned up only very rarely across donors. A further reported finding was that TCR beta sequences accurately predicted the HLA-A and HLA-B alleles for most subjects in the first cohort. The 87-base-pair reads could not distinguish some IMGT-functional V segments, including TRBV6-2 and TRBV6-3, so those segments were excluded. An earlier analysis of approximately 600 of the donors showed that most TCR beta V segments appeared in productive rearrangements either about 87% or about 30% of the time, which broadly matched IMGT annotations. Sequencing depth was assumed to be roughly uniform across donors in the presence/absence analyses, though that assumption may not hold. According to a later analysis, TCR association rates differed among HLA loci, with DRB1 alleles showing the most associated TCRs and HLA-C alleles showing the fewest. A later analysis reported that several top co-occurrence clusters appeared linked to parvovirus B19, influenza, CMV and Epstein-Barr virus. In a later genetic analysis, a missense DCLRE1C variant was associated with V-gene and J-gene trimming of TCR beta chains, and the association was replicated in an independent cohort. In both the original and validation cohorts, the classifier was reported to diagnose cytomegalovirus status with high specificity and sensitivity. A later analysis found that HLA-associated TCR beta chains were more clonally expanded and had lower generation probabilities than equally common non-associated chains. Specific HLA alleles were associated with 18,000 or so TCR beta sequences at a false discovery rate of 0.05 in a later analysis. Linkage disequilibrium might explain the correlated functional status among segregating V segments, but an unknown experimental factor could not be excluded. According to a later genetic analysis, donors in an Asian-associated ancestry cluster had fewer N-insertions in productive TCRs than the roughly 700-donor mean. This cohort had only TCR beta chains sequenced, and the lack of alpha or paired-chain data limited which features could be detected. A cluster of highly shared sequence variants was judged likely to be a technical artifact of the sequencing pipeline. HLA typing was unavailable for some donors at each locus, so association tests used only the typed subset. In vitro tests confirmed that a few of the cytomegalovirus-associated TCR beta chains recognize cytomegalovirus antigens. In the study, 150 to 200 TCR beta chains were listed as associated with cytomegalovirus. According to the authors, the approach could potentially be generalized to other disease states and immunological phenotypes. The earlier analysis of a few hundred of the donors excluded roughly 16 rarely observed V segments, including chromosome 9 orphons, because counts were too low. According to a later analysis, most CMV-associated TCR beta chains appeared to be HLA-restricted, and the HLA associations seemed to be driven largely by CMV exposure. For the cohort, immune exposure information was limited to CMV serostatus. Strong co-occurrence of HLA alleles, especially DR and DQ, made assigning TCR associations to individual alleles difficult.

The cohort was made up of 500 to 800 healthy bone marrow donors. All cohort members were sampled while nominally healthy, although unrecorded immune exposures were likely present. The donor tested CMV seropositive, placing the donor among the 250 to 350 seropositive members of the cohort. Each donor provided a peripheral blood sample, and peripheral blood mononuclear cells were used for TCR beta sequencing. Genomic DNA extraction from the blood cell samples was performed with the Qiagen DNeasy Blood Extraction Kit. Here the chain combines TRBV27 and TRBJ1-5, and perhaps TRBD1 as D gene, on 5 matching bases. Input material: PBMCs. The sequence was obtained from a man between 25 and 39 years old in good health and CMV-seropositive. The DNA reads as follows: TGTGCCAGCAGTTTGAGAAGGGGAAGCAATCAGCCCCAGCATTTT. It is translated as CASSLRRGSNQPQHF.